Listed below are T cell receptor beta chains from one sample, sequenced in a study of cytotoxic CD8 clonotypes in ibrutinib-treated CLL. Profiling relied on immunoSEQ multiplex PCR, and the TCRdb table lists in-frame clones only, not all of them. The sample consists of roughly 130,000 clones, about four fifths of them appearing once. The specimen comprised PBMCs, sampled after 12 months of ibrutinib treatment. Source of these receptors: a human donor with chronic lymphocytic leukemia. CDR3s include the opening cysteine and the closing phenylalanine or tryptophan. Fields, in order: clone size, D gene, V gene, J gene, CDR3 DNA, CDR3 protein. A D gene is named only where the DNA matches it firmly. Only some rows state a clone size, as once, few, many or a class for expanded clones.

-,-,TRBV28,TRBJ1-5,TGTGCCAGCAGTTTGGACAGACTCCGAAGGACAAGCAATCAGCCCCAGCATTTT,CASSLDRLRRTSNQPQHF
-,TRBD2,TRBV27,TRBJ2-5,TGTGCCAGCAGGAGGGTTCTAGCGGGGATCCAAGAGACCCAGTACTTC,CASRRVLAGIQETQYF
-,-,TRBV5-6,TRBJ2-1,TGTGCCAGCAGCTTCCCGCTCCGAATCGGGAATGAGCAGTTCTTC,CASSFPLRIGNEQFF
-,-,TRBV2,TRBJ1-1,TGTGCCAGCAGTCCTTACATTGAAGCTTTCTTT,CASSPYIEAFF
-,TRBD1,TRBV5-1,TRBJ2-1,TGCGCCAGCAGCTCCGGGACAGAGGTCAATGAGCAGTTCTTC,CASSSGTEVNEQFF
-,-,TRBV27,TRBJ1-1,TGTGCCAGCAGTTTAAGTGGGGGGCTGAACACTGAAGCTTTCTTT,CASSLSGGLNTEAFF
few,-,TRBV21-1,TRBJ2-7,TGTGCCAACCCCGGCGGGACTGCCTACGAGCAGTACTTC,CANPGGTAYEQYF
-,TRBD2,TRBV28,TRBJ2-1,TGTGCCAGCAGTTATTTAACTAGCGGGAGCCATAACAATGAGCAGTTCTTC,CASSYLTSGSHNNEQFF
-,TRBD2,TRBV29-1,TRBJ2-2,TGCAGCGTTACCGGACTAGCGGGAGGTACCGGGGAGCTGTTTTTT,CSVTGLAGGTGELFF
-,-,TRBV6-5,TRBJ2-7,TGTGCCAGCAGTTATTCCCCCAAATCCTACGAGCAGTACTTC,CASSYSPKSYEQYF
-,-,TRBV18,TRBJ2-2,TGTGCCAGCTCACCACTGCCAGTCCCCCCGAACACCGGGGAGCTGTTTTTT,CASSPLPVPPNTGELFF
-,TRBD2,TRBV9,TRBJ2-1,TGTGCCAGCAGCTCTAGCGGGACGGAGGGGAATGAGCAGTTCTTC,CASSSSGTEGNEQFF
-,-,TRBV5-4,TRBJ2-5,TGTGCCAGCAGCTTGGTCGTAGGACAAGAGACCCAGTACTTC,CASSLVVGQETQYF
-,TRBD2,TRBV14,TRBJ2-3,TGTGCCAGCAGCCGACGACCGGAATGGGAGCGGGACCTCCCAGATACGCAGTATTTT,CASSRRPEWERDLPDTQYF
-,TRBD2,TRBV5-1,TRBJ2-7,TGCGCCAGCAGCACCGTTAGCGGGGGCTCCTACGAGCAGTACTTC,CASSTVSGGSYEQYF
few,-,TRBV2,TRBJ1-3,TGTGCCAGCAGGCCGACAGAAGCTGGAAACACCATATATTTT,CASRPTEAGNTIYF
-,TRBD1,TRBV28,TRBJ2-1,TGTGCCAGCAGCTCATTGAGCCGGACAGGGGAAACTGAGCAGTTCTTC,CASSSLSRTGETEQFF
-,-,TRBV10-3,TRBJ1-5,TGTGCCATCTCTCGCCAGGGGCCTAATAGCAATCAGCCCCAGCATTTT,CAISRQGPNSNQPQHF
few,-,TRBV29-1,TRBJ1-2,TGCAGCGTTCAGGGGACGAACTATGGCTACACCTTC,CSVQGTNYGYTF
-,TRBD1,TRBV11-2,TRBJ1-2,TGTGCCAGCAGCTCTCGGCACAGGGGAGACTATGGCTACACCTTC,CASSSRHRGDYGYTF
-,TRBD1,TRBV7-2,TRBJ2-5,TGTGCCAGCAGCAGGACAGGGGGAGAGACCCAGTACTTC,CASSRTGGETQYF
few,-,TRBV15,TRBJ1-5,TGTGCCACCAGCAACGTGGGATCGAATCAGCCCCAGCATTTT,CATSNVGSNQPQHF
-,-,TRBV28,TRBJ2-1,TGTGCCAGCAGTATAGGGGGGCCTGAGCAGTTCTTC,CASSIGGPEQFF
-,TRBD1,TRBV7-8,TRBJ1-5,TGTGCCAGCAGCGGGCCGGGACAGGGGCCCAATCAGCCCCAGCATTTT,CASSGPGQGPNQPQHF
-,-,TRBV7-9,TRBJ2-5,TGTGCCAGCAGCTTTGCGGGCGGGATCCGGGAGACCCAGTACTTC,CASSFAGGIRETQYF
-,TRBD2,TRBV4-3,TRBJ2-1,TGCGCCAGCAGCCAAGCTCCGGGGGGGAGACGCAATGAGCAGTTCTTC,CASSQAPGGRRNEQFF
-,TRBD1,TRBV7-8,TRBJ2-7,TGTGCCAGCAGCTCGGGCACAGGGGGCCCCTACGAGCAGTACTTC,CASSSGTGGPYEQYF
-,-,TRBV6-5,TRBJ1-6,TGTGCCAGCAGTTACACGAATTCACCCCTCCACTTT,CASSYTNSPLHF
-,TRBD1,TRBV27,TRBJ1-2,TGTGCCAGCAGTCCCTACGGGACAGCGGGAGGCTACACCTTC,CASSPYGTAGGYTF
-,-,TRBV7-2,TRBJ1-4,TGTGCCAGCAGCTTTCGGACAAATGAAAAACTGTTTTTT,CASSFRTNEKLFF
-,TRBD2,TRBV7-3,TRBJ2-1,TGTGCCAGCAGCTTAAATCCAGCGGGAGTGCGGAATGAGCAGTTCTTC,CASSLNPAGVRNEQFF
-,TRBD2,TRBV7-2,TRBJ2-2,TGTGCCAGCAGCTTCGGACTAGCGGGAGTCTCCGGGGAGCTGTTTTTT,CASSFGLAGVSGELFF
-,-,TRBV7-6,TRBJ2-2,TGTGCCAGCAGCACAACTAGCCCCGGGGAGCTGTTTTTT,CASSTTSPGELFF
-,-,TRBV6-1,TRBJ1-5,TGTGCCAGCAGTGAAGGGTGGGTCAATCAGCCCCAGCATTTT,CASSEGWVNQPQHF
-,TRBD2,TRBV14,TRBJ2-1,TGTGCCAGCAGCCAACACCGCGGGAGCGGGGCATACAATGAGCAGTTCTTC,CASSQHRGSGAYNEQFF
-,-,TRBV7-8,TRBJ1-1,TGTGCCAGCAGCTTAGGTTGGCTGAACACTGAAGCTTTCTTT,CASSLGWLNTEAFF
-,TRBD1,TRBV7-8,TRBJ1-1,TGTGCCAGCAGCTTGGGACAGGGCACTGAAGCTTTCTTT,CASSLGQGTEAFF
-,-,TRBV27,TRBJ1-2,TGTGCCAGCAGTGAATCGGACAGTTGGTATGGCTACACCTTC,CASSESDSWYGYTF
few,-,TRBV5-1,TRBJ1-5,TGCGCCAGCAGCCCGGGACCGAGCAATCAGCCCCAGCATTTT,CASSPGPSNQPQHF
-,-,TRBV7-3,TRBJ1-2,TGTGCCAGCAGCTTAACGGGGGACTATGGCTACACCTTC,CASSLTGDYGYTF
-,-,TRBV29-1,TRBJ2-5,TGCAGCGTTGTTTCGGCGGCTAAACAAGAGACCCAGTACTTC,CSVVSAAKQETQYF
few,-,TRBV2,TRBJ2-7,TGTGCCAGCAGTGCATTTACGGCTACCTACGAGCAGTACTTC,CASSAFTATYEQYF